Below are 20 T cell receptor beta chains sequenced from a single sample in a study of cytomegalovirus exposure and HLA in healthy donors. It was with 60 Vbeta and 13 Jbeta primers that the PCR ran. Libraries were prepared by immunoSEQ multiplex PCR; TCRdb keeps only in-frame clonotypes and omits some of them. The sample lists about 200,000 clones; 85% were seen once. Sequenced material: PBMCs. These TCRs come from a woman between 50 and 59 years old in good health and CMV-seronegative.

This clone came up once. This chain joins TRBV6-5 and TRBJ2-7, with D perhaps matching TRBD1 (5 bases). CDR3 length equals 9 residues. Between the trimmed V and J ends, which lost 10 bases and 9 bases, there was a span of 10 bases. Per the germline V gene, CDR1 is MNHEY and CDR2 is SVGAGI. In DNA, the CDR3 is TGTGCCACGAATAGGGGGCAGTACTTC. Translation: CATNRGQYF.

V usage is TRBV27 and J usage is TRBJ1-1; D unresolved. The CDR3 runs 13 residues. Germline loops: CDR1 MNHEY, CDR2 SMNVEV (reference sequence). V lost 5 bases and J lost 10, with 17 bases in between. The DNA for the CDR3 is TGTGCCAGCAGTCAAATCGCCCGGAGTGGAGCTTTCTTT. Translation: CASSQIARSGAFF.

This sequence joins TRBV9 and TRBJ1-1, with TRBD1 identical over 9 bases. V lost 0 bases and J lost 5; bases outside the gene matches: 5. The germline gives CDR1 SGDLS, CDR2 YYNGEE. This CDR3 contains 15 residues. CDR3: CASSVGGTGRTEAFF. For the CDR3, the DNA is TGTGCCAGCAGCGTAGGGGGGACAGGGAGGACTGAAGCTTTCTTT.

The chain joins TRBV28 to TRBJ1-1; tentative D call: TRBD1 (5 bases). Trimming cost V 3 bases and J 3 bases, with 17 bases left between them. The CDR3 is 16 amino acids. Germline-derived CDR1 and CDR2 are MDHEN and SYDVKM. CDR3: CASSLRRVIAYTEAFF. DNA for the CDR3: TGTGCCAGCAGTTTGCGCAGGGTGATTGCGTACACTGAAGCTTTCTTT.

The rearrangement joins TRBV28 to TRBJ2-6, with 7 positions matching TRBD2. The CDR3 is 16 residues long. CDR1 and CDR2 (germline): MDHEN, SYDVKM. Trimming took 8 bases from V and 0 from J; bases not matched to a gene: 7. DNA for the CDR3: TGTGCCAGCCGAAGCGGGACCAGCTCTGGGGCCAACGTCCTGACTTTC. As protein: CASRSGTSSGANVLTF.

The rearrangement joins TRBV5-4 to TRBJ1-1, with a possible D match to TRBD1 (5 bases). Germline values: CDR1 SGHNT, CDR2 YYREEE (reference sequence). The germline V and J ends were trimmed by 1 base and 0 bases, with 10 bases remaining between them. The CDR3 is 15 amino acids. Here the CDR3 reads CASSLWAGMNTEAFF. Written as DNA, the CDR3 is TGTGCCAGCAGCTTGTGGGCAGGGATGAACACTGAAGCTTTCTTT.

This chain joins TRBV9 and TRBJ1-2; 8 bases are shared with TRBD1. Germline CDR1 and CDR2: SGDLS and YYNGEE. The CDR3 is 14 residues long. Losses at the gene ends were 0 bases for V and 7 bases for J; bases not matched to a gene: 5. The CDR3: CASSVAGRGPGYTF. For the CDR3, the DNA is TGTGCCAGCAGCGTAGCGGGCAGGGGGCCTGGCTACACCTTC.

This sequence joins TRBV18 and TRBJ1-1; weak D call: TRBD1 (6 bases). Germline loops: CDR1 KGHSH, CDR2 LQKENI. V was pared by 3 bases and J by 4 bases, with 15 bases between. This CDR3 is built from 15 residues. In DNA, the CDR3 is TGTGCCAGCTCACCTCGAGACAGGCCTCCCACTGAAGCTTTCTTT. This codes for CASSPRDRPPTEAFF.

The chain recombines TRBV9 with TRBJ2-1, with D possibly matching TRBD2 (6 bases). Per germline, CDR1 SGDLS and CDR2 YYNGEE. This CDR3 comprises 16 residues. Trimming stripped 0 bases from V and 1 base from J, with 11 bases between. The CDR3 sequence: CASSVDSGSSYNEQFF. The CDR3 DNA reads as TGTGCCAGCAGCGTAGATAGCGGCAGTTCCTACAATGAGCAGTTCTTC.

The chain couples TRBV19 to TRBJ1-6; D perhaps matches TRBD1 (6 bases). CDR3 length: 15 residues. Trimming took 6 bases from V and 8 from J, leaving 17 bases between them. Germline assignment: CDR1 LNHDA and CDR2 SQIVND (reference sequence). The CDR3 DNA reads TGTGCCAGTAGGTGGTCAGGGGACGGGGATTCACCCCTCCACTTT. Its protein product is CASRWSGDGDSPLHF.

V is TRBV11-2 and J is TRBJ2-3, with a possible D match to TRBD2 (5 bases). V dropped 2 bases and J dropped 5 bases, with 26 bases sitting between them. CDR3 size: 19 residues. Germline CDR1 reads SGHAT; CDR2 reads FQNNGV. DNA for the CDR3: TGTGCCAGCAGCTTAAACCGCACGGGGTTCCTGGGAAAAAGAGATACGCAGTATTTT. The encoded protein is CASSLNRTGFLGKRDTQYF.

This chain joins TRBV14 and TRBJ1-2; 8 bases agree with TRBD1. Germline-derived CDR1 and CDR2 are SGHDN and FVKESK. J lost 6 bases, V lost 0 bases, and 9 bases had no gene match. This CDR3 has 16 amino acids. CDR3 nucleotides: TGTGCCAGCAGCCAAGAGTCGTACAGGGGGATTGATGGCTACACCTTC. It yields the protein CASSQESYRGIDGYTF.

V usage is TRBV28 and J usage is TRBJ2-7, with D perhaps TRBD1 (5 bases). Germline V lookup: CDR1 MDHEN, CDR2 SYDVKM. The CDR3 has 15 residues. The germline V and J ends were trimmed by 8 bases and 2 bases, with 19 bases remaining between them. CDR3 residues: CASLKGRAVPYEQYF. The CDR3 DNA is TGTGCCAGCCTTAAAGGCAGGGCCGTTCCCTACGAGCAGTACTTC. The full variable domain, its missing parts supplied by reference TRBV28 and TRBJ2-7, is DVKVTQSSRYLVKRTGEKVFLECVQDMDHENMFWYRQDPGLGLRLIYFSYDVKMKEKGDIPEGYSVSREKKERFSLILESASTNQTSMYLCASLKGRAVPYEQYFGPGTRLTVT.

The chain couples TRBV29-1 to TRBJ2-7; 7 bases line up with TRBD2. Losses at the gene ends were 7 bases for V and 7 bases for J; bases not matched to a gene: 10. CDR3 length: 12 amino acids. CDR1 SQVTM and CDR2 ANQGSEA come from the germline V gene. The chain's CDR3 is CSGSDPSGEQYF. Written as DNA, the CDR3 is TGCAGCGGTTCCGATCCTAGCGGAGAGCAGTACTTC.

The chain recombines TRBV5-1 with TRBJ2-7; TRBD2 might be the D (6 bases). V was shortened by 1 base and J by 0 bases, with 11 bases between the two germline ends. The CDR3 covers 15 residues. The germline CDR1 and CDR2 sequences are SGHRS and YFSETQ. Here the CDR3 reads CASSLSGGSSYEQYF. CDR3 DNA: TGCGCCAGCAGCTTGTCTGGGGGGAGCTCCTACGAGCAGTACTTC.

The table lists this clone with a few counts. V and J are TRBV5-1 and TRBJ1-1; no definite D call. The CDR3 length is 14 residues. V lost 7 bases to trimming and J lost 3 bases, with 16 bases between them. The germline V gene has CDR1 SGHRS and CDR2 YFSETQ. CDR3 residues: CASCKGGGYTEAFF. In DNA, the CDR3 is TGCGCCAGCTGTAAGGGAGGAGGCTACACTGAAGCTTTCTTT.

CDR3 sequence (DNA): TGCGCCAGCAGCTATAACGCGGGACTAACCCAAGAGACCCAGTACTTC. Amino acids: CASSYNAGLTQETQYF. V and J are TRBV5-1 and TRBJ2-5, with 7 bases that match TRBD2. The V gene's germline CDR1 is SGHRS and CDR2 YFSETQ. V dropped 3 bases and J dropped 1; count of bases not matched to a gene: 9. The CDR3 covers 16 residues.

This chain uses TRBV7-2 with TRBJ2-4; 12 bases agree with TRBD2. The V and J ends lost 0 bases and 9 bases, in that order; junction bases with no gene match: 12. This CDR3 spans 18 amino acids. Germline loops: CDR1 SGHTA, CDR2 FQGNSA. The CDR3 spells CASSLAHLQTSGSAIQYF. CDR3 in DNA: TGTGCCAGCAGCTTAGCGCATCTCCAGACTAGCGGGAGTGCCATTCAGTACTTC.

V is TRBV6-1 and J is TRBJ2-5; weak D call: TRBD2 (6 bases). The V end lost 2 bases, the J end lost 3 bases, and 19 bases lay between the germline ends. The CDR3 is made up of 17 amino acids. Germline V gene sequence: CDR1 MNHNS, CDR2 SASEGT. The CDR3 sequence is CASSEMILAQRKETQYF. CDR3 in DNA: TGTGCCAGCAGTGAAATGATACTAGCTCAAAGGAAAGAGACCCAGTACTTC.

The chain joins TRBV4-1 to TRBJ2-6, with D maybe TRBD2 (6 bases). The V and J ends lost 6 bases and 4 bases respectively, with 22 bases between them. CDR1 and CDR2 (germline): MGHRA, YSYEKL. This CDR3 region has 18 residues. The CDR3 DNA follows: TGCGCCAGCAGGGCTCGACTAGGCCCCCCGGGAGGGGCCAACGTCCTGACTTTC. Translation gives CASRARLGPPGGANVLTF.